This passage covers 11 T cell receptor beta chains from one sample sequenced in a study of T cell repertoires in cytomegalovirus infection. No antigens are known for them. TCRdb ran MiXCR on the reads and lists one entry per CDR3 protein. The profile covers fewer than 1,000,000 distinct CDR3 sequences, with around 32% appearing a single time and around an eighth taken by the ten largest. The sample in question was cultured CD8+ T cells from PBMCs, obtained from culture after CMV antigen stimulation. These receptors came from a human donor in good health (CMV status not recorded). Some clones in this sample may be carry-over from other donors' samples.

This clonotype was recorded only once. The CDR3 coding sequence is TGCAGCGTTGAGACAGGAGAGGGGGCTGAGCAGTTCTTC. Encoded protein: CSVETGEGAEQFF. The V call is TRBV29-1, the J call TRBJ2-1, with 7 bases that match TRBD1. This CDR3 contains 13 residues. Germline CDR1 reads SQVTM; CDR2 reads ANQGSEA. The trim removed 3 bases at V and 9 bases at J, leaving 8 bases unmatched.

The chain recombines TRBV28 with TRBJ2-2; D is ambiguous. Germline CDR1 reads MDHEN; CDR2 reads SYDVKM. This CDR3 is 14 amino acids long. The V gene lost 2 bases and the J gene lost 3 bases, with 7 bases spanning the gap. CDR3 DNA sequence: TGTGCCAGCAGTTTAGAATCATACACCGGGGAGCTGTTTTTT. This sequence encodes CASSLESYTGELFF.

This clonotype showed up just a few times. The chain carries TRBV6-6 and TRBJ2-7, with TRBD2 matching over 8 bases. CDR3 size: 15 residues. V lost 6 bases to trimming and J lost 6 bases; unmatched junction nucleotides: 13. From germline, CDR1 is MNHNY and CDR2 SVGAGI (reference sequence). CDR3 nucleotides: TGTGCCAGCAGCAATAGCGGGGCGCGGAATGGCGAGCAGTACGTC. Protein sequence: CASSNSGARNGEQYV.

This sequence joins TRBV27 and TRBJ2-7; 12 bases agree with TRBD2. This CDR3 is 14 amino acids long. V shed 5 bases and J 3 bases; nucleotides not matched to a gene: 2. Germline loops: CDR1 MNHEY, CDR2 SMNVEV (reference sequence). The CDR3 DNA is TGTGCCAGCAGTGGGGGACTAGCGGGCTACGAGCAGTACTTC. Protein: CASSGGLAGYEQYF.

This clonotype showed up just a few times. This sequence joins TRBV19 and TRBJ2-1; the match to TRBD1 covers 8 bases. V shed 7 bases, J shed 9 bases, and the junction held 5 bases outside the gene matches. CDR3 size: 12 residues. Germline V lookup: CDR1 LNHDA, CDR2 SQIVND (reference sequence). For the CDR3, the DNA is TGTGCCAGTACCCAGGGGGCCGGTGAGCAGTTCTTC. The encoded protein is CASTQGAGEQFF.

The table lists this clonotype with a few counts. The chain combines TRBV9 with TRBJ2-1; D is undetermined. This CDR3 spans 16 amino acids. V dropped 4 bases and J dropped 4 bases, with 18 bases sitting between them. Germline V gene lookup returns CDR1 SGDLS and CDR2 YYNGEE. The DNA for the CDR3 is TGTGCCAGCAGCCCGAGTTCACCTGAGGTATACAATGAGCAGTTCTTC. This codes for CASSPSSPEVYNEQFF.

This clonotype was observed at least ten times. The chain carries TRBV27 and TRBJ2-4, with unresolved D. Per germline, CDR1 MNHEY and CDR2 SMNVEV (reference sequence). The germline V and J ends were trimmed by 6 bases and 3 bases, with 15 bases remaining between them. The CDR3 spans 15 residues. The CDR3 bases are TGTGCCAGCAGCGTTGCGAGGTACCTCAAAAACATTCAGTACTTC. Its protein product is CASSVARYLKNIQYF.

This clonotype has only a few counts. Here the CDR3 reads CASTSYMDTQYF. The CDR3 bases are TGTGCCAGCACATCCTATATGGATACGCAGTATTTT. The rearrangement uses TRBV6-1 and TRBJ2-3; D gene ambiguous. The CDR3 extends over 12 amino acids. Germline-derived CDR1 and CDR2 are MNHNS and SASEGT. Trimming took off 7 bases at V and 6 bases at J, with 11 bases between the two ends.

The chain joins TRBV7-2 to TRBJ1-1; the D gene is possibly TRBD1 (5 bases). This CDR3 comprises 13 residues. CDR1 is SGHTA, CDR2 FQGNSA, per germline. V lost 1 base, J lost 10 bases, and 13 bases lay in between. The CDR3, as DNA: TGTGCCAGCAGCTTAGGGGGGAGGGTTCCAGCTTTCTTT. Translation: CASSLGGRVPAFF.

The chain recombines TRBV6-6 with TRBJ2-1, with 10 nucleotides matching TRBD2. Germline V CDR1 and CDR2: MNHNY, SVGAGI (reference sequence). CDR3 size: 16 residues. Trimming at V came to 4 bases and at J to 0 bases, leaving 3 bases not matched to a gene. CDR3 DNA: TGTGCCAGCAGTTCTAGCGGGGGCTCCTCCTACAATGAGCAGTTCTTC. Protein: CASSSSGGSSYNEQFF.

A note on this clonotype: The junction departs from germline at one end; a sequencing error may be responsible. The V call is TRBV7-2, the J call TRBJ2-1, with 8 bases matching TRBD2. CDR1 and CDR2 from the germline V gene are SGHTA and FQGNSA. The CDR3 is 16 amino acids. The CDR3 reads CASRLGMLAGYNEQFF. CDR3 in DNA: TGTGCCAGCAGATTAGGTATGCTAGCGGGCTACAATGAGCAGTTCTTC.